Sequencing of this TCR beta chain was carried out in a study of neurological immune-mediated disorders. General study findings and limits: In HTLV-1-associated myelopathy, TCR clonal expansion was greatest, and in multiple sclerosis it was least, below healthy controls. Private repertoires in all groups were suggested by the absence of shared CDR3 amino acid sequences among expanded clones across subjects.

The cDNA was produced through 5'RACE with 10-nucleotide random UMIs. TCRdb analysed the 5' RACE reads with MiXCR anew, one entry per CDR3 protein. The data show approximately 85,000 distinct CDR3 sequences, roughly 13% seen once. This clonotype has a count of ten or more. Its target is unknown. Germline CDR1 reads SGHRS; CDR2 reads YFSETQ. The junction had 8 bases not matched to a gene; V was cut back by 3 bases and J by 11 bases. The CDR3 runs 14 residues. Described time point: longitudinal time-point 2. 2 million unsorted PBMCs were stored in RNAlater at -80 °C before RNA extraction. The TCR comes from a female donor with HTLV-1-associated myelopathy (HAM/TSP). The sequenced sample was PBMCs. The chain recombines TRBV5-1 with TRBJ1-1; 12 bases match TRBD1. CDR3 sequence reads: CASSCPGQGAGAFF. In DNA form, the CDR3 reads TGCGCCAGCAGCTGTCCGGGACAGGGGGCTGGGGCTTTCTTT. Based on the CDR3 plus reference TRBV5-1 and TRBJ1-1, the full variable domain is KAGVTQTPRYLIKTRGQQVTLSCSPISGHRSVSWYQQTPGQGLQFLFEYFSETQRNKGNFPGRFSGRQFSNSRSEMNVSTLELGDSALYLCASSCPGQGAGAFFGQGTRLTVV.